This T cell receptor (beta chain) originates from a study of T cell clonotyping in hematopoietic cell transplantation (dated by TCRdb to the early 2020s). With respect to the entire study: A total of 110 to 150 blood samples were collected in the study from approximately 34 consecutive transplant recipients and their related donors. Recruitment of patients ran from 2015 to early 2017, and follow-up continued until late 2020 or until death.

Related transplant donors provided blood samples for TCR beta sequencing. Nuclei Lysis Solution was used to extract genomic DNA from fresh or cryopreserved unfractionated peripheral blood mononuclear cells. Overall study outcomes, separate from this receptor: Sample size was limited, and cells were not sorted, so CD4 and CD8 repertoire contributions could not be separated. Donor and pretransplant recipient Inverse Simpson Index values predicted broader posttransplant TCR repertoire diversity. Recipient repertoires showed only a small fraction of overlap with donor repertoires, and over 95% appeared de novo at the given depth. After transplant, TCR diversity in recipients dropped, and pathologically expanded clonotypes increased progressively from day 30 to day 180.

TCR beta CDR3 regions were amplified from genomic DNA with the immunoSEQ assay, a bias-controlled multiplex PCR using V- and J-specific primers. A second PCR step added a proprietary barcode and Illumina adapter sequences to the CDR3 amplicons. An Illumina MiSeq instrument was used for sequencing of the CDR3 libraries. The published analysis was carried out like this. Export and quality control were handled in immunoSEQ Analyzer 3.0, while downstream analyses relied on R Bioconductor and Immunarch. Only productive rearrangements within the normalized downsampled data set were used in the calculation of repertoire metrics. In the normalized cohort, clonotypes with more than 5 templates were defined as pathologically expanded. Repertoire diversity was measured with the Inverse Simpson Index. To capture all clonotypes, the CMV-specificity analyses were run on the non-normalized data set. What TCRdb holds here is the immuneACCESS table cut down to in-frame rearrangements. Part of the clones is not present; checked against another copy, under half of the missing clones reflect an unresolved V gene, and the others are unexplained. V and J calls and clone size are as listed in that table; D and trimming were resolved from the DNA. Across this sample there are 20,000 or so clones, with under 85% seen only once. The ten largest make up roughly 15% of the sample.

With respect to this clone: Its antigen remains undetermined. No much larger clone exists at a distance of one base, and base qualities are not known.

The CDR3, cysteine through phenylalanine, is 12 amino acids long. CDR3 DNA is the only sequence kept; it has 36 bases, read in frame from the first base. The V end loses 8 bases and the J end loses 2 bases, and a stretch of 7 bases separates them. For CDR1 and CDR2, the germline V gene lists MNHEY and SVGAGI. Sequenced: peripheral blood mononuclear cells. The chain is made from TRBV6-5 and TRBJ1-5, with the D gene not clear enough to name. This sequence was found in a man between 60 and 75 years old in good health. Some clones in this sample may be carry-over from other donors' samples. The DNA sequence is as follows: TGTGCCAGCGAACGGCGCAATCAGCCCCAGCATTTT. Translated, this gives CASERRNQPQHF.